Presented here are 16 T cell receptor beta chains from one specimen sequenced in a study of low-dose radiotherapy and immunotherapy resistance in tumors. Time point in this sample: before trial treatment. With TRAV- and TRBV-specific primers, first-strand cDNA was made, covering the alpha and beta chains. The authors amplified TCRs for approximately 20 PCR cycles with a constant-region primer and a V-primer adapter. TCRdb re-analysed the reads in MiXCR, keeping a single row per CDR3 protein. This table holds some 88,000 distinct CDR3 sequences, 8% to 10% found once. The material was PBMCs, obtained before treatment. These receptors came from a male donor with prostate cancer.

A remark on this clonotype: With a far larger clone one base away, a read error is the likely cause. The chain combines TRBV5-8 with TRBJ1-1; TRBD1 matches 7 bases. This CDR3 is built from 14 residues. CDR1 SGHTS and CDR2 YDEGEE come from the germline V gene. The chain's CDR3 is CVSSWGQWNTEAFF. DNA of the CDR3: TGTGTCAGCAGCTGGGGACAGTGGAACACTGAAGCTTTCTTT.

Many counts were recorded for this clonotype. The CDR3 loop reads CASSLGLAGGELFF. The CDR3 DNA is TGTGCCAGCAGTTTAGGGCTAGCGGGCGGGGAGCTGTTTTTT. The chain joins TRBV28 to TRBJ2-2; 8 nucleotides align to TRBD2. Germline CDR1 and CDR2: MDHEN and SYDVKM. This CDR3 spans 14 amino acids. J gave up 7 bases and V 2 bases, and 3 bases lay outside the gene matches.

This clonotype was counted many times. The chain uses TRBV4-1 and TRBJ2-7, with 8 bases fitting TRBD2. V lost 0 bases and J lost 3; bases outside the gene matches: 22. Germline V gives CDR1 MGHRA, CDR2 YSYEKL. The CDR3 totals 21 residues. The CDR3 DNA is TGCGCCAGCAGCCAAGATAGAAGGAGAACTAGCGGAGGGAAATCGGACTACGAGCAGTACTTC. It specifies CASSQDRRRTSGGKSDYEQYF.

This clonotype was detected ten times or more. As DNA, the CDR3 is TGTGCCAGCAGGGTCGGACTAGCGGGAGTTTCAGATACGCAGTATTTT. Its translation: CASRVGLAGVSDTQYF. The gene calls are TRBV6-5 and TRBJ2-3; 13 bases match TRBD2. The V and J ends lost 6 bases and 4 bases, in that order; junction bases with no gene match: 7. The germline V gene encodes CDR1 MNHEY and CDR2 SVGAGI. The CDR3 totals 16 residues.

In this sample, this clonotype turned up many times. CDR3 coding DNA: TGTGCCAGCTACCGAGACAGCCCGAACACTGAAGCTTTCTTT. It yields the protein CASYRDSPNTEAFF. This chain joins TRBV5-4 and TRBJ1-1, with D possibly matching TRBD1 (5 bases). Germline-derived CDR1 and CDR2 are SGHNT and YYREEE (reference sequence). The CDR3 runs 14 residues. V lost 7 bases, J lost 1 base, and 14 bases lay in between.

This clonotype has only a few counts. The chain combines TRBV20-1 with TRBJ1-5; D is unclear. With 3 bases removed from V and 0 bases from J, the gap between germline ends came to 15 bases. Per germline, CDR1 DFQATT and CDR2 SNEGSKA (reference sequence). The CDR3 covers 16 residues. This CDR3 reads CSARDTGPLSNQPQHF. CDR3 bases: TGCAGTGCTAGGGATACGGGCCCCCTTAGCAATCAGCCCCAGCATTTT.

This clonotype was found many times. The chain carries TRBV5-4 and TRBJ1-1; D may be TRBD1 (6 bases). The CDR3 loop spans 14 amino acids. The germline gives CDR1 SGHNT, CDR2 YYREEE (reference sequence). Deletions cut 4 bases from V and 4 bases from J, with 14 bases between. CDR3 region: CASSMWGGGTEAFF. In nucleotides, the CDR3 is TGTGCCAGCAGCATGTGGGGGGGCGGCACTGAAGCTTTCTTT.

The table lists this clonotype with many counts. The chain combines TRBV10-3 with TRBJ2-7, with D possibly called TRBD1 or TRBD2 (7 bases each). The germline CDR1 and CDR2 sequences are ENHRY and SYGVKD. The V and J ends lost 11 bases and 3 bases respectively, with 17 bases between them. CDR3 length: 13 residues. The CDR3 DNA reads TGTGCCGGAGGGAGGGGACAGAACTACGAGCAGTACTTC. This gives the protein CAGGRGQNYEQYF.

This clonotype was observed at least ten times. V and J are TRBV11-2 and TRBJ2-3; D gene ambiguous. This CDR3 is 14 amino acids long. V was cut by 3 bases and J by 2 bases, with 9 bases left in between. The germline V gene has CDR1 SGHAT and CDR2 FQNNGV. The CDR3 region is CASSFGQNTDTQYF. CDR3 coding DNA: TGTGCCAGCAGCTTCGGCCAGAACACAGATACGCAGTATTTT. The variable domain in full, completed from reference TRBV11-2 and TRBJ2-3, reads EAGVAQSPRYKIIEKRQSVAFWCNPISGHATLYWYQQILGQGPKLLIQFQNNGVVDDSQLPKDRFSAERLKGVDSTLKIQPAKLEDSAVYLCASSFGQNTDTQYFGPGTRLTVL.

In its sample, this clonotype was seen many times. This rearrangement joins TRBV20-1 to TRBJ2-7; D call uncertain. Germline assignment: CDR1 DFQATT and CDR2 SNEGSKA (reference sequence). Trimming shortened V by 0 bases and J by 0 bases, and 15 bases separated the two germline ends. CDR3 size: 16 residues. The CDR3 nucleotides read TGCAGTGCTAGAGATCCCCTCGGATACAGCTCCTACGAGCAGTACTTC. As protein: CSARDPLGYSSYEQYF.

In this sample, this clonotype turned up many times. This rearrangement joins TRBV29-1 to TRBJ2-1; 9 positions match TRBD2. V shed 4 bases, J shed 5 bases, and the junction held 6 bases outside the gene matches. Germline CDR1 reads SQVTM; CDR2 reads ANQGSEA. This CDR3 is 14 amino acids long. The CDR3: CSVVLGLADNEQFF. CDR3 DNA sequence: TGCAGCGTTGTATTGGGACTAGCAGACAATGAGCAGTTCTTC.

This clonotype was detected many times. V usage is TRBV3-1 and J usage is TRBJ2-5, with 11 bases lining up with TRBD2. V was pared by 5 bases and J by 5 bases, with 7 bases of the junction left unmatched. The CDR3 sequence is 15 residues long. CDR1 is LGHDT and CDR2 is YNNKEL in the germline V gene (reference sequence). Here the CDR3 DNA reads TGTGCCAGCAGCGACAGACTAGCGGGACGGGAGACCCAGTACTTC. The encoded protein is CASSDRLAGRETQYF.

This clonotype occurred many times. V and J are TRBV2 and TRBJ2-4; 7 bases line up with TRBD2. CDR3 length: 16 residues. Germline V gene sequence: CDR1 SNHLY, CDR2 FYNNEI. Losses at the gene ends were 2 bases for V and 1 base for J; bases not matched to a gene: 5. DNA of the CDR3: TGTGCCAGCAGTGAAAGGGGAGGGATGGCCAAAAACATTCAGTACTTC. Residues: CASSERGGMAKNIQYF.

This clonotype was observed at least ten times. The chain has TRBV4-3 and TRBJ2-1; D gene ambiguous. CDR3 length: 14 residues. V dropped 0 bases and J dropped 5 bases, with 8 bases sitting between them. In germline, CDR1 is LGHNA, CDR2 YSLEER. DNA for the CDR3: TGCGCCAGCAGCCAAGAGGTGGTAGACAATGAGCAGTTCTTC. It specifies CASSQEVVDNEQFF.

This clonotype was detected ten times or more. The chain joins TRBV7-6 to TRBJ1-5; D gene unclear. The CDR3 covers 15 residues. V was shortened by 2 bases and J by 2 bases, with 10 bases between the two germline ends. From germline, CDR1 is SGHVS and CDR2 FNYEAQ. The CDR3 DNA is TGTGCCAGCAGCTTAACTGCAGACCGCAATCAGCCCCAGCATTTT. Its protein product is CASSLTADRNQPQHF.

The sample holds many counts of this clonotype. This sequence joins TRBV20-1 and TRBJ2-2; D might be TRBD2 (5 bases). Germline V CDR1 and CDR2: DFQATT, SNEGSKA (reference sequence). Trimming removed 3 bases from V and 1 base from J, with 21 bases in between. The CDR3 extends over 18 amino acids. The CDR3 sequence: CSARDPRPGSQNTGELFF. The CDR3 DNA reads as TGCAGTGCTAGGGATCCCAGACCGGGATCCCAGAACACCGGGGAGCTGTTTTTT.